This T cell receptor (beta chain) derives from a study of naive and memory T cell subsets. Overall study results and limits: A clonotype means one alpha or beta sequence, not an alpha/beta pair.

Germline lookup yields CDR1 SGHRS and CDR2 YFSETQ. The CDR3 spans 13 residues. Trimming took off 0 bases at V and 5 bases at J, with 8 bases between the two ends. Both TRBC1 and TRBC2 were covered by a beta constant-region primer of two equimolar oligonucleotides. Nested alpha and beta constant-region primers with the SP2 primer drove four PCR rounds on ligated cDNA. TCRdb ran MiXCR on the UMI-ligation and nested PCR reads and lists one entry per CDR3 protein. Of 120,000 to 150,000 distinct CDR3 sequences in the sample, about a sixth were seen once. As to this clonotype: Its antigen is still unknown.

The receptor comes from a human donor in good health. This chain joins TRBV5-1 and TRBJ2-5, with D possibly TRBD1 on 5 matching bases. Sequenced material: naive CD4+ T cells from blood. CDR3 loop: CASSLEQVETQYF. CDR3 coding DNA: TGCGCCAGCAGCTTGGAACAGGTCGAGACCCAGTACTTC. The whole variable domain, remainder taken from reference TRBV5-1 and TRBJ2-5, is KAGVTQTPRYLIKTRGQQVTLSCSPISGHRSVSWYQQTPGQGLQFLFEYFSETQRNKGNFPGRFSGRQFSNSRSEMNVSTLELGDSALYLCASSLEQVETQYFGPGTRLLVL.